The 21 T cell receptor beta chains reported below all come from one sample, sequenced in a study of regulatory T cells in long-lasting Graves disease listed by TCRdb under 2021. The meaning of the sample's time point label: persistent/refractory GD, antithyroid drugs over 5 years with positive TRAb. For both TCR sequencing and RNA sequencing, RNA was extracted from PBMCs using TRIzol. The method behind the library was multiplex PCR. Instrument on record: Illumina HiSeq 4000. iRepertoire HTBI primers and Arm-PCR amplification of CDR3 regions were used to construct TCR beta libraries. Using fastp at Q25 and MiXCR, TCRdb reprocessed the public reads and kept productive beta chains. Each CDR3 protein gets just one entry, which takes the most common genes and DNA from the rows behind it. The sample contains about 400,000 distinct CDR3 sequences, around 21% of them found a single time. In total, the top ten clones hold less than 25% of the sample.

The starting material was peripheral blood mononuclear cells (PBMCs), obtained when the disease was refractory, from a patient treated with antithyroid drugs. The receptors shown here come from a female donor with Graves disease.

The sample holds a few counts of this clonotype. The genes are TRBV7-8 and TRBJ1-1; TRBD1 is a possible D gene (6 bases). The CDR3 contains 15 residues. Germline-derived CDR1 and CDR2 are SGHVS and FQNEAQ. Trimming left V 1 base short and J 7 bases short, with 16 bases between. The CDR3 reads CASSLVGQLIGEAFF. The DNA of the CDR3 is TGTGCCAGCAGCTTAGTCGGACAGCTTATAGGTGAAGCTTTCTTT.

The sample holds many counts of this clonotype. The chain employs TRBV28 and TRBJ2-7; 8 bases fit TRBD2. V was pared by 3 bases and J by 3 bases, with 7 bases of the junction left unmatched. Germline-derived CDR1 and CDR2 are MDHEN and SYDVKM. The CDR3 is 15 residues long. For the CDR3, the DNA is TGTGCCAGCAGTTTTCCGGCGCTAGCGGGCTACGAGCAGTACTTC. It is translated as CASSFPALAGYEQYF.

The chain uses TRBV7-6 and TRBJ2-7, with 8 bases that match TRBD1. V was pared by 1 base and J by 0 bases, with 5 bases of the junction left unmatched. The CDR3 runs to 16 residues. Germline assignment: CDR1 SGHVS and CDR2 FNYEAQ. This CDR3 is CASSLGTGSISYEQYF. The CDR3 DNA follows: TGTGCCAGCAGCTTAGGGACAGGGTCCATCTCCTACGAGCAGTACTTC.

Many counts were recorded for this clonotype. V gene TRBV6-1 combines with J gene TRBJ1-2; no definite D call. Germline values: CDR1 MNHNS, CDR2 SASEGT. The V gene lost 1 base and the J gene lost 8 bases, with 11 bases spanning the gap. The CDR3 runs to 13 residues. CDR3 sequence (DNA): TGTGCCAGCAGTGAAGGACTTACGGGGGGCTACACCTTC. Translated: CASSEGLTGGYTF.

The genes are TRBV19 and TRBJ2-6; no reliable D call. Trimming pared 7 bases from V and 4 bases from J, leaving 8 bases between. Germline CDR1 reads LNHDA; CDR2 reads SQIVND (reference sequence). The length of the CDR3 is 13 residues. DNA of the CDR3: TGTGCCAGTACCCCCCAGGGGGCCAACGTCCTGACTTTC. Protein product: CASTPQGANVLTF.

J is TRBJ1-5 and V is TRBV20-1; unclear D gene. The CDR3 spans 14 residues. Germline V gene data show CDR1 as DFQATT and CDR2 as SNEGSKA (reference sequence). Trimming removed 4 bases from V and 0 bases from J, with 10 bases in between. CDR3 in DNA: TGCAGTGCTACCAGGTCTTATAGCAATCAGCCCCAGCATTTT. Its protein is CSATRSYSNQPQHF.

Ten or more counts support this clonotype. This chain links TRBV6-2 or TRBV6-3 with TRBJ2-7; 7 bases are a match to TRBD1. CDR3 length: 13 residues. In germline, CDR1 is MNHEY, CDR2 SVGEGT. With V trimmed by 5 bases and J by 2 bases, 3 bases remained unmatched. This CDR3 reads CASSHGQAYEQYF. DNA for the CDR3: TGTGCCAGCAGTCACGGACAGGCCTACGAGCAGTACTTC.

This clonotype was recorded at least ten times. V usage is TRBV28 and J usage is TRBJ2-4; no firm D call. The CDR3 consists of 17 residues. Germline V gene lookup returns CDR1 MDHEN and CDR2 SYDVKM. The ends were cut back, 6 bases at V and 2 bases at J, with 20 bases in the middle. In nucleotides, the CDR3 is TGTGCCAGCAGCCCCGCCCCGTATCATCTAACCAAAAACATTCAGTACTTC. It yields the protein CASSPAPYHLTKNIQYF.

Remarks on this clonotype: Lacking the conserved final phenylalanine or tryptophan, this CDR3 likely reflects a read error. The chain couples TRBV5-5 to TRBJ2-7; TRBD2 matches at 10 bases. The CDR3 extends over 15 amino acids. Per germline, CDR1 SGHKS and CDR2 YYEKEE (reference sequence). V lost 3 bases, J lost 0 bases, and 3 bases stayed unmatched. Here the CDR3 DNA reads TGTGCCAGCAGCTGGTCTAGCGGGAGCTCCTACGAGCAGTACTTA. It is translated as CASSWSSGSSYEQYL.

This clonotype was found many times. The CDR3 is CSVGQGGNGYTF. The CDR3 DNA is TGCAGCGTGGGACAGGGAGGTAATGGCTACACCTTC. This chain joins TRBV29-1 and TRBJ1-2; 9 bases fit TRBD1. The CDR3 runs 12 residues. Germline lookup yields CDR1 SQVTM and CDR2 ANQGSEA. Losses at the gene ends were 6 bases for V and 6 bases for J; bases not matched to a gene: 5.

As regards this clonotype: Compared with germline, one end of the junction differs, possibly owing to a read error. The genes are TRBV25-1 and TRBJ2-7; 9 nucleotides line up with TRBD1. Germline V CDR1 and CDR2: MGHDK, SYGVNS. There are 14 residues in the CDR3. In DNA, the CDR3 is TGTACCAGCAGTGCACGGGAGACAGGGGGATACAGGTACTTC. Encoded protein: CTSSARETGGYRYF.

This chain connects TRBV7-2 to TRBJ1-5; D is unclear. The V end lost 1 base, the J end lost 6 bases, and 13 bases lay between the germline ends. The CDR3 covers 15 residues. Germline loops: CDR1 SGHTA, CDR2 FQGNSA. The CDR3 reads CASSLVGGPLQPQHF. The CDR3 nucleotides are TGTGCCAGCAGCTTAGTAGGAGGGCCGCTTCAGCCCCAGCATTTT.

This clonotype came up a few times. The J gene is TRBJ2-1, the V gene TRBV11-2; D unclear. V gave up 5 bases and J gave up 0 bases, with 11 bases separating them. Germline loops: CDR1 SGHAT, CDR2 FQNNGV. CDR3 length equals 15 residues. The DNA of the CDR3 is TGTGCCAGCAGCCTTATAGCAGTCTCCTACAATGAGCAGTTCTTC. As protein: CASSLIAVSYNEQFF. The full variable domain, completed using reference TRBV11-2 and TRBJ2-1, is EAGVAQSPRYKIIEKRQSVAFWCNPISGHATLYWYQQILGQGPKLLIQFQNNGVVDDSQLPKDRFSAERLKGVDSTLKIQPAKLEDSAVYLCASSLIAVSYNEQFFGPGTRLTVL.

This clonotype was picked up a small number of times. V usage is TRBV10-2 and J usage is TRBJ2-2; 8 positions match TRBD2. The CDR3 spans 16 residues. Germline CDR1 and CDR2: WSHSY and SAAADI. With 0 bases clipped from V and 5 bases from J, the junction kept 5 bases outside the gene matches. DNA for the CDR3: TGCGCCAGCAGTGAGTCGACTGCGGGAGGAACCGGGGAGCTGTTTTTT. It codes for CASSESTAGGTGELFF.

V usage is TRBV19 and J usage is TRBJ2-5; TRBD2 matches 9 bases. Trimming removed 4 bases from V and 0 bases from J; junction bases left unmatched: 6. The CDR3 is 16 amino acids. CDR1 LNHDA and CDR2 SQIVND come from the germline V gene (reference sequence). The CDR3 loop is CASSKLAGVNQETQYF. The CDR3 nucleotides are TGTGCCAGTAGTAAATTAGCGGGAGTGAACCAAGAGACCCAGTACTTC.

This clonotype showed up many times. The V gene is TRBV5-8, the J gene TRBJ2-4, with a weak D call TRBD1 (6 bases). V lost 4 bases and J lost 0, with 11 bases in between. Germline CDR1 reads SGHTS; CDR2 reads YDEGEE. This CDR3 region has 15 residues. CDR3 in DNA: TGTGCCAGCAGCACCAACAGGGTAGCCAAAAACATTCAGTACTTC. It encodes CASSTNRVAKNIQYF.

This clonotype has more than one count but fewer than ten. The V and J genes are TRBV7-2 and TRBJ1-5; D gene unclear. CDR1 and CDR2 from the germline V gene are SGHTA and FQGNSA. V was trimmed by 1 base and J by 2 bases, leaving 9 bases between them. This CDR3 has 15 residues. The CDR3 sequence: CASSLDGHGNQPQHF. The CDR3 bases are TGTGCCAGCAGCTTAGATGGGCACGGCAATCAGCCCCAGCATTTT.

This clonotype was counted at least ten times. The chain joins TRBV3-1 to TRBJ1-1; D is undetermined. The CDR3 is 14 amino acids. Germline loops: CDR1 LGHDT, CDR2 YNNKEL (reference sequence). Trimming removed 2 bases at V and 5 bases at J, with 12 bases between. CDR3 in amino acids: CASSQSDGYTEAFF. CDR3 bases: TGTGCCAGCAGCCAATCGGACGGATATACTGAAGCTTTCTTT.

This clonotype was seen only a few times. V gene TRBV6-1 combines with J gene TRBJ2-4, with D perhaps TRBD1 (6 bases). The germline CDR1 and CDR2 sequences are MNHNS and SASEGT. Trimming stripped 6 bases from V and 1 base from J, with 13 bases between. This CDR3 is built from 15 residues. CDR3 coding DNA: TGTGCCAGCAGCCGGAATACAGGGGCCAAAAACATTCAGTACTTC. Its protein is CASSRNTGAKNIQYF.

The sample holds a few counts of this clonotype. The rearrangement uses TRBV7-8 and TRBJ2-2; 15 nucleotides align to TRBD2. The CDR3 has 19 residues. Trimming at V came to 5 bases and at J to 4 bases, leaving 11 bases not matched to a gene. Germline CDR1 is SGHVS and CDR2 is FQNEAQ. The DNA of the CDR3 is TGTGCCAGCAGCCCAAAACTAGGACTAGCGGGAGGGGTCACCGGGGAGCTGTTTTTT. Its translation is CASSPKLGLAGGVTGELFF.

This clonotype was counted many times. The chain has TRBV7-2 and TRBJ2-5; weak D call: TRBD1 (6 bases). In germline, CDR1 is SGHTA, CDR2 FQGNSA. The CDR3 spans 14 residues. Trimming shortened V by 6 bases and J by 2 bases, and 13 bases separated the two germline ends. CDR3 sequence: CASSLGHVQETQYF. The CDR3 nucleotides read TGTGCCAGCAGTTTGGGACACGTACAAGAGACCCAGTACTTC.